The 16 T cell receptor beta chains below all came from one sample that was sequenced in a study of blood T cells in healthy people across ages. A second roughly 6 to 12 cycle PCR used barcoded and J-beta primers. TCRdb itself ran the 5' RACE reads through MiXCR, one entry per CDR3 protein. The sample includes 750,000 to 1,000,000 distinct CDR3 sequences, around 29% of them seen just once. These sequences were also reported in another study, on T cells of mothers and their children.

Material for sequencing was blood. The receptors originated from a woman aged 40 to 50 in good health.

This chain links TRBV3-1 with TRBJ2-4; tentatively, D is TRBD1 or TRBD2 (5 bases each). This CDR3 spans 16 amino acids. Per the germline V gene, CDR1 is LGHDT and CDR2 is YNNKEL (reference sequence). Trimming removed 4 bases from V and 3 bases from J, with 16 bases in between. The CDR3 loop reads CASSPKVGRGKNIQYF. CDR3 bases: TGTGCCAGCAGCCCGAAAGTGGGACGGGGCAAAAACATTCAGTACTTC.

This clonotype was recorded many times. The chain links TRBV5-5 to TRBJ2-1; 9 nucleotides match TRBD2. Germline CDR1 and CDR2: SGHKS and YYEKEE (reference sequence). V lost 4 bases to trimming and J lost 8 bases; unmatched junction nucleotides: 7. CDR3 length: 14 amino acids. DNA for the CDR3: TGTGCCAGCAGCAACGGACTAGCGAGCCATGAGCAGTTCTTC. Its protein is CASSNGLASHEQFF.

On this clonotype: A much more abundant neighbour one base away suggests this may be a read error. V is TRBV5-1 and J is TRBJ2-3, with 10 bases fitting TRBD2. CDR3 length: 14 residues. Germline lookup yields CDR1 SGHRS and CDR2 YFSETQ. This chain's CDR3 is CASNLAGAPDTRYF. CDR3 nucleotides: TGCGCCAGCAACCTAGCGGGGGCCCCAGATACGCGGTATTTT. Using reference TRBV5-1 and TRBJ2-3 for the parts outside the CDR3, the full variable domain is KAGVTQTPRYLIKTRGQQVTLSCSPISGHRSVSWYQQTPGQGLQFLFEYFSETQRNKGNFPGRFSGRQFSNSRSEMNVSTLELGDSALYLCASNLAGAPDTRYFGPGTRLTVL.

V gene TRBV5-1 combines with J gene TRBJ2-5; no clear D. The J call is uncertain, as TRBJ2-7 better fits the DNA end. The CDR3 spans 10 residues. Germline assignment: CDR1 SGHRS and CDR2 YFSETQ. CDR3 sequence (DNA): TGCGCCAGCGTCCGATTCGAGCAGTACTTC. Translating it yields CASVRFEQYF.

The CDR3: CASSFMDRGTDTQYF. CDR3 nucleotides: TGTGCCAGCAGTTTTATGGACAGGGGTACAGATACGCAGTATTTT. The genes are TRBV27 and TRBJ2-3, with 9 bases lining up with TRBD1. Looked up from germline, CDR1 is MNHEY and CDR2 is SMNVEV (reference sequence). V lost 3 bases and J lost 3; bases outside the gene matches: 4. The CDR3 extends over 15 amino acids.

This clonotype was found a few times. V gene TRBV24-1 combines with J gene TRBJ2-1; D tentatively fits TRBD1 or TRBD2 (8 bases each). The CDR3 spans 19 residues. The V and J ends lost 1 base and 1 base respectively, with 19 bases between them. Germline V gives CDR1 KGHDR, CDR2 SFDVKD. The CDR3 reads CATSDFGGGHRGSYNEQFF. The CDR3 DNA reads TGTGCCACCAGTGATTTCGGGGGGGGCCACAGGGGGTCCTACAATGAGCAGTTCTTC.

In regard to this clonotype: Since a much larger clone is just one base distant, this may be a read error. This rearrangement joins TRBV9 to TRBJ2-7; a weak D match, TRBD2 (5 bases). Per the germline V gene, CDR1 is SGDLS and CDR2 is YYNGEE. Trimming took 3 bases from V and 10 from J, leaving 20 bases between them. The CDR3 sequence is 14 residues long. The CDR3 DNA sequence: TGTGCCAGCAGCGAGAGCCCTGGGAGTGGGTCCCAGTACTTC. Translated: CASSESPGSGSQYF.

This clonotype was found many times. The V call is TRBV7-3, the J call TRBJ2-2; 14 bases map to TRBD2. V gave up 5 bases and J gave up 2 bases; unmatched junction bases: 10. Germline V lookup: CDR1 SGHTA, CDR2 FQGTGA. The CDR3 totals 19 residues. The CDR3 sequence: CASSQFGLAGGSNTGELFF. For the CDR3, the DNA is TGTGCCAGCAGCCAATTCGGACTAGCGGGGGGCTCAAACACCGGGGAGCTGTTTTTT. The entire variable domain, with the rest obtained from reference TRBV7-3 and TRBJ2-2, is as follows: GAGVSQTPSNKVTEKGKYVELRCDPISGHTALYWYRQSLGQGPEFLIYFQGTGAADDSGLPNDRFFAVRPEGSVSTLKIQRTERGDSAVYLCASSQFGLAGGSNTGELFFGEGSRLTVL.

This clonotype has ten or more counts. The rearrangement joins TRBV29-1 to TRBJ1-1; D possibly corresponds to TRBD1 (5 bases). The CDR3 sequence is 12 residues long. Germline values: CDR1 SQVTM, CDR2 ANQGSEA. Trimming cost V 7 bases and J 4 bases, with 13 bases left between them. The DNA of the CDR3 is TGCAGCGGAGGGGAGGAGGGCACTGAAGCTTTCTTT. Residues: CSGGEEGTEAFF.

This clonotype was counted a few times. The chain uses TRBV11-2 and TRBJ1-6; possible D gene TRBD1, 5 bases. CDR3 length equals 14 residues. The germline gives CDR1 SGHAT, CDR2 FQNNGV. Trimming took off 4 bases at V and 5 bases at J, with 9 bases between the two ends. CDR3 amino acids: CASSSRGNNSPLHF. CDR3 sequence (DNA): TGTGCCAGCAGCTCCCGGGGCAATAATTCACCCCTCCACTTT.

Ten or more counts support this clonotype. The CDR3 protein is CASSMEGVSYEQYF. The CDR3 nucleotides are TGTGCCAGTAGTATGGAGGGGGTTTCGTACGAGCAGTACTTC. V and J are TRBV19 and TRBJ2-7, with D perhaps matching TRBD1 or TRBD2 (6 bases each). V lost 3 bases, J lost 4 bases, and 13 bases lay in between. Germline V gives CDR1 LNHDA, CDR2 SQIVND (reference sequence). The CDR3 is 14 residues long.

This clonotype occurred a few times. The chain combines TRBV7-2 with TRBJ2-3; D may correspond to TRBD1 or TRBD2 (5 bases each). In germline, CDR1 is SGHTA, CDR2 FQGNSA. The V and J ends lost 5 bases and 4 bases respectively, with 10 bases between them. The CDR3 contains 13 residues. CDR3 DNA: TGTGCCAGCAGCGGGACCGTGGCAGATACGCAGTATTTT. As protein: CASSGTVADTQYF.

V usage is TRBV7-9 and J usage is TRBJ2-1, with D perhaps being TRBD1 or TRBD2 (5 bases each). V dropped 4 bases and J dropped 4 bases, with 23 bases sitting between them. Germline loops: CDR1 SEHNR, CDR2 FQNEAQ (reference sequence). The CDR3 is made up of 18 amino acids. The DNA for the CDR3 is TGTGCCAGCAGCTCTTCTTCGTGGGACGGTAAGGGGTACAATGAGCAGTTCTTC. Its translation is CASSSSSWDGKGYNEQFF. Filled out from reference TRBV7-9 and TRBJ2-1, the complete variable domain reads DTGVSQNPRHKITKRGQNVTFRCDPISEHNRLYWYRQTLGQGPEFLTYFQNEAQLEKSRLLSDRFSAERPKGSFSTLEIQRTEQGDSAMYLCASSSSSWDGKGYNEQFFGPGTRLTVL.

Concerning this clonotype itself: Since a much larger clone is just one base distant, this may be a read error. The V call is TRBV5-1, the J call TRBJ1-1, with TRBD1 as a possible D gene (5 bases). There are 15 residues in the CDR3. The germline V gene encodes CDR1 SGHRS and CDR2 YFSETQ. The CDR3 nucleotides are TGCGCCGGCAGCTTGGATTTGGGGGGAAACACTGAAGCTTTCTTT. This encodes CAGSLDLGGNTEAFF.

V and J are TRBV7-9 and TRBJ1-4; no reliable D call. Germline V lookup: CDR1 SEHNR, CDR2 FQNEAQ (reference sequence). This CDR3 is built from 12 residues. Trimming pared 10 bases from V and 6 bases from J, leaving 12 bases between. CDR3 coding DNA: TGTGCCACAACTTTATTGGATGAAAAACTGTTTTTT. Its translation is CATTLLDEKLFF.

V gene TRBV29-1 combines with J gene TRBJ2-4; 9 bases are a match to TRBD1. This CDR3 has 12 amino acids. The V gene's germline CDR1 is SQVTM and CDR2 ANQGSEA. With V trimmed by 7 bases and J by 7 bases, 5 bases remained unmatched. The CDR3 region has the DNA TGCAGCGCACGGACAGGGGAGAACATTCAGTACTTC. Translated, it gives CSARTGENIQYF.